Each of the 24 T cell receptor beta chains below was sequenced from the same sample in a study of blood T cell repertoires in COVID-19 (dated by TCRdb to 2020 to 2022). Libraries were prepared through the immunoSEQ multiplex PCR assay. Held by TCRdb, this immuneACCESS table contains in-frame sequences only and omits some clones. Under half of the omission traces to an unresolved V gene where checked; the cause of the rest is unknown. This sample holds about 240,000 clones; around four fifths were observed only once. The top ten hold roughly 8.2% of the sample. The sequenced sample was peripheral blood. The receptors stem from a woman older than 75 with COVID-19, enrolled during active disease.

The CDR3 DNA follows: TGTGCCAGCAGCCAAGGGGCCAACTCGAATGAAAAACTGTTTTTT. This gives the protein CASSQGANSNEKLFF. The rearrangement uses TRBV4-2 and TRBJ1-4, with D uncertain. Germline lookup yields CDR1 LGHNA and CDR2 YNFKEQ. This CDR3 has 15 amino acids. V dropped 1 base and J dropped 5 bases, with 11 bases sitting between them.

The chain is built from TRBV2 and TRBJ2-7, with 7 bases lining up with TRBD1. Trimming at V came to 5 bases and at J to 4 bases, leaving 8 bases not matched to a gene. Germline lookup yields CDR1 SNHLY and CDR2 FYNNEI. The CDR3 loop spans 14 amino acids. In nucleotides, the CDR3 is TGTGCCAGCAGTTCACAGGGGACGAAGTACGAGCAGTACTTC. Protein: CASSSQGTKYEQYF.

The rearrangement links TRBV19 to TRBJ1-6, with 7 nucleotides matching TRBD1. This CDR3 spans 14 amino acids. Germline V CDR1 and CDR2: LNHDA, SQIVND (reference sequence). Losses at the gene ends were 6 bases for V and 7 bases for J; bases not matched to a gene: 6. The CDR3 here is CASSSDRTNSPLHF. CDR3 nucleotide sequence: TGTGCCAGTAGCTCGGACAGGACAAATTCACCCCTCCACTTT.

This CDR3 is CASSQGQGRMETQYF. The CDR3 DNA follows: TGCGCCAGCAGCCAAGGACAGGGGCGGATGGAGACCCAGTACTTC. V is TRBV5-1 and J is TRBJ2-5; 9 bases map to TRBD1. Germline values: CDR1 SGHRS, CDR2 YFSETQ. This CDR3 spans 15 amino acids. With V trimmed by 4 bases and J by 5 bases, 9 bases remained unmatched. Filled out from reference TRBV5-1 and TRBJ2-5, the complete variable domain reads KAGVTQTPRYLIKTRGQQVTLSCSPISGHRSVSWYQQTPGQGLQFLFEYFSETQRNKGNFPGRFSGRQFSNSRSEMNVSTLELGDSALYLCASSQGQGRMETQYFGPGTRLLVL.

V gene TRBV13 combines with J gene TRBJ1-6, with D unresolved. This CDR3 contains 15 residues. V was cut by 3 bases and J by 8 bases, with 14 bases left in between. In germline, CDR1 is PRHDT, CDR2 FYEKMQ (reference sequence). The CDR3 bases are TGTGCCAGCAGCTTGGCCAGGAAGTTTGATTCACCCCTCCACTTT. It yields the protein CASSLARKFDSPLHF.

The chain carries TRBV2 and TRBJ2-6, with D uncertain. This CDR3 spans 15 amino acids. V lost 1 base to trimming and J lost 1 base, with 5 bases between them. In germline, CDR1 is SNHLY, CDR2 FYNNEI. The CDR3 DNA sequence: TGTGCCAGCAGTGAAGTTACTTCTGGGGCCAACGTCCTGACTTTC. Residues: CASSEVTSGANVLTF.

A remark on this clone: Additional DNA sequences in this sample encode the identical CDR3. CDR3 bases: TGTGCCAGCAGTTTCAGGGGATCACCCCTCCACTTT. Its protein product is CASSFRGSPLHF. This rearrangement joins TRBV27 to TRBJ1-6, with a possible D match to TRBD1 (6 bases). CDR3 length: 12 residues. Trimming removed 3 bases from V and 10 bases from J, with 7 bases in between. Looked up from germline, CDR1 is MNHEY and CDR2 is SMNVEV (reference sequence).

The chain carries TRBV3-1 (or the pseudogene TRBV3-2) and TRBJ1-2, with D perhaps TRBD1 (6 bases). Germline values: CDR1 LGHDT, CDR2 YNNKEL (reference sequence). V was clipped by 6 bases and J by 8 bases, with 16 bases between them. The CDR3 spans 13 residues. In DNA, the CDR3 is TGTGCCAGCAGTCTACAGGGTTTGGGAGGCTACACCTTC. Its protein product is CASSLQGLGGYTF.

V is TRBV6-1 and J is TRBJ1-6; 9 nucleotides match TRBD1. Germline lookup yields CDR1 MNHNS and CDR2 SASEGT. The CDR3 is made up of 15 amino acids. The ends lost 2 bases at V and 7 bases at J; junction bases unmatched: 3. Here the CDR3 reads CASSEPGQGNSPLHF. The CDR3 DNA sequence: TGTGCCAGCAGTGAACCGGGACAGGGAAATTCACCCCTCCACTTT.

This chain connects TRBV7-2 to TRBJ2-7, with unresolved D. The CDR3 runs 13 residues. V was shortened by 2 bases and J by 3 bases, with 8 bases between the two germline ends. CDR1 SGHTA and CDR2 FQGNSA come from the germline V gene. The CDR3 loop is CASSLPPRYEQYF. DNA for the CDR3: TGTGCCAGCAGCTTACCCCCCCGCTACGAGCAGTACTTC.

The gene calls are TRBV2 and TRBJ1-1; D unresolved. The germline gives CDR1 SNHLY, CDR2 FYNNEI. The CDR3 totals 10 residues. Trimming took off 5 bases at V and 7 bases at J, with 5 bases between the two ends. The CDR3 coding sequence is TGTGCCAGCAGTTTAATTGAAGCTTTCTTT. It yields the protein CASSLIEAFF. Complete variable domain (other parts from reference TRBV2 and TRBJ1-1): EPEVTQTPSHQVTQMGQEVILRCVPISNHLYFYWYRQILGQKVEFLVSFYNNEISEKSEIFDDQFSVERPDGSNFTLKIRSTKLEDSAMYFCASSLIEAFFGQGTRLTVV.

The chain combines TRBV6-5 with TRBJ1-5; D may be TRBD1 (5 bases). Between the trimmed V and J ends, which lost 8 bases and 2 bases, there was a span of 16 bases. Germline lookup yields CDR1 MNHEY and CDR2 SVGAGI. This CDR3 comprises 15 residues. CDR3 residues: CASLKGNSGNQPQHF. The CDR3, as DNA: TGTGCCAGCCTGAAGGGGAACAGTGGCAATCAGCCCCAGCATTTT.

The CDR3 is CASRSGTGVGYTF. CDR3 DNA: TGTGCCAGCAGATCCGGGACAGGGGTTGGCTACACCTTC. This rearrangement joins TRBV2 to TRBJ1-2, with TRBD1 identical over 10 bases. The V and J ends lost 6 bases and 7 bases, in that order; junction bases with no gene match: 5. The CDR3 length is 13 residues. Germline lookup yields CDR1 SNHLY and CDR2 FYNNEI.

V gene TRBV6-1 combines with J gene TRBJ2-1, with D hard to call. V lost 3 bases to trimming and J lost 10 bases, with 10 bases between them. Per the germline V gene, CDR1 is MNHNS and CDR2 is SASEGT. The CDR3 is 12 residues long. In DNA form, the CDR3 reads TGTGCCAGCAGTGAGTTCCTAGGCGAGCAGTTCTTC. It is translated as CASSEFLGEQFF.

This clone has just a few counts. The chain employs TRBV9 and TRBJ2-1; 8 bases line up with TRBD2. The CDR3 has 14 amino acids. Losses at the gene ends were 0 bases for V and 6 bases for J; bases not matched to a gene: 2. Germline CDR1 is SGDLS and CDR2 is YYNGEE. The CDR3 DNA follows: TGTGCCAGCAGCGTAGCGGGAGGGGGCAATGAGCAGTTCTTC. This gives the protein CASSVAGGGNEQFF.

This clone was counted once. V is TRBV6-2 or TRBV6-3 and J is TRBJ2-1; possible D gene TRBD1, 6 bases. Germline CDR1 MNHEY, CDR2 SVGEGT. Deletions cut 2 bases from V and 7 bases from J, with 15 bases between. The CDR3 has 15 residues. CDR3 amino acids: CASSYEWGPSNEQFF. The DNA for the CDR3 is TGTGCCAGCAGTTACGAATGGGGGCCGAGTAATGAGCAGTTCTTC.

CDR3 nucleotides: TGTGCCAGCTCACCAAACAGGGCCGATTCACCCCTCCACTTT. Amino acids: CASSPNRADSPLHF. V and J are TRBV18 and TRBJ1-6, with TRBD1 as a possible D gene (6 bases). The germline gives CDR1 KGHSH, CDR2 LQKENI. The germline V and J ends were trimmed by 2 bases and 8 bases, with 10 bases remaining between them. CDR3 length: 14 residues.

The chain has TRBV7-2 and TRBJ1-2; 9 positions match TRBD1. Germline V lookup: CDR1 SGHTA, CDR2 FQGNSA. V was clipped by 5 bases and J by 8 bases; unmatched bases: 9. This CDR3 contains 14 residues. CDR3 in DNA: TGTGCCAGCAGCCTAAGTGGACAGGGGTCGGGCTACACCTTC. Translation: CASSLSGQGSGYTF. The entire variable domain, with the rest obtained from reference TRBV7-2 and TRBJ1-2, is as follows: GAGVSQSPSNKVTEKGKDVELRCDPISGHTALYWYRQSLGQGLEFLIYFQGNSAPDKSGLPSDRFSAERTGGSVSTLTIQRTQQEDSAVYLCASSLSGQGSGYTFGSGTRLTVV.

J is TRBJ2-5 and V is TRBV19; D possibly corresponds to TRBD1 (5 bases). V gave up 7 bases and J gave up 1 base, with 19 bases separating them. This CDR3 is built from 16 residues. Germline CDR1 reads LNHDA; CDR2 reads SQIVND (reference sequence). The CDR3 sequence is CASNAGLGLIQETQYF. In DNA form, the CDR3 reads TGTGCCAGTAACGCAGGGCTGGGGTTAATCCAAGAGACCCAGTACTTC.

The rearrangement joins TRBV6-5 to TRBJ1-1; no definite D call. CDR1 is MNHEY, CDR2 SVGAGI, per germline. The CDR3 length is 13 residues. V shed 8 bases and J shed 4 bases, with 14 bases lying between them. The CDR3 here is CASQRAPGTEAFF. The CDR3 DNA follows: TGTGCCAGCCAGAGGGCGCCGGGCACTGAAGCTTTCTTT.

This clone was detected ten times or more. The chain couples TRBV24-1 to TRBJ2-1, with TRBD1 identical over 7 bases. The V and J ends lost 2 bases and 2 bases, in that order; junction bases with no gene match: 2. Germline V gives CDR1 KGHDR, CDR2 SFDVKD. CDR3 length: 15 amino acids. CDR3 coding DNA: TGTGCCACCAGTGATTCTAGGGGGCCCTACAATGAGCAGTTCTTC. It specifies CATSDSRGPYNEQFF.

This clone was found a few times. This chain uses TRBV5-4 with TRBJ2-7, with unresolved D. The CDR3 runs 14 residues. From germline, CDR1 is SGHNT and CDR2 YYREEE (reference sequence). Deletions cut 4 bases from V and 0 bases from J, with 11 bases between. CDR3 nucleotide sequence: TGTGCCAGCAGCCCGTATGTCGGCTCCTACGAGCAGTACTTC. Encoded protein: CASSPYVGSYEQYF. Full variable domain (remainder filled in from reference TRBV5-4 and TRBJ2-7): ETGVTQSPTHLIKTRGQQVTLRCSSQSGHNTVSWYQQALGQGPQFIFQYYREEENGRGNFPPRFSGLQFPNYSSELNVNALELDDSALYLCASSPYVGSYEQYFGPGTRLTVT.

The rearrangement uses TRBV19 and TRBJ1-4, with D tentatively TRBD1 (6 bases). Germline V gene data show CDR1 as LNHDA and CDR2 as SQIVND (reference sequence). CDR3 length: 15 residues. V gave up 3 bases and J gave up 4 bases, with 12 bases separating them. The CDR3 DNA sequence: TGTGCCAGTAGTATCCCCGCCAGGGGTAATGAAAAACTGTTTTTT. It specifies CASSIPARGNEKLFF.

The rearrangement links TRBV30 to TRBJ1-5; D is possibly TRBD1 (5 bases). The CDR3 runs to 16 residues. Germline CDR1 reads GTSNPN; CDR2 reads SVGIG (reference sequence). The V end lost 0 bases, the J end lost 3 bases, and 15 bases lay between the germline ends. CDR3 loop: CAWSVGGAGYNQPQHF. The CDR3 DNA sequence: TGTGCCTGGAGTGTAGGTGGGGCAGGGTACAATCAGCCCCAGCATTTT.